These 20 T cell receptor beta chains came from one sample sequenced in a study of radiotherapy plus CTLA-4 blockade in lung cancer. The assay was immunoSEQ multiplex PCR, and TCRdb's table has in-frame clones only and misses some. In the table there are 65,000 to 95,000 clones, around 86% of which are singletons. The starting material was peripheral blood, obtained from a patient treated with radiotherapy plus ipilimumab. The receptors were sampled from a human donor with non-small cell lung cancer that progressed on radiotherapy plus ipilimumab.

The chain is built from TRBV5-1 and TRBJ1-1; D may be TRBD1 (5 bases). V was shortened by 2 bases and J by 3 bases, with 11 bases between the two germline ends. The CDR3 covers 14 residues. Looked up from germline, CDR1 is SGHRS and CDR2 is YFSETQ. The CDR3 DNA follows: TGCGCCAGCAGCTTTCAGGGAGGGGACACTGAAGCTTTCTTT. Translation: CASSFQGGDTEAFF.

The gene calls are TRBV6-5 and TRBJ2-1, with 7 positions matching TRBD2. V lost 6 bases and J lost 5; bases outside the gene matches: 7. CDR1 and CDR2 (germline): MNHEY, SVGAGI. CDR3 length equals 14 residues. The CDR3 coding sequence is TGTGCCAGCAGAATACTACTAGCGAACAATGAGCAGTTCTTC. Translation: CASRILLANNEQFF.

The CDR3: CASSLARGRTEAFF. The CDR3 DNA is TGTGCCAGCAGCTTGGCCAGGGGGCGCACTGAAGCTTTCTTT. The chain couples TRBV5-4 to TRBJ1-1; 8 bases are a match to TRBD1. This CDR3 region has 14 residues. V shed 0 bases and J 4 bases; nucleotides not matched to a gene: 2. Germline lookup yields CDR1 SGHNT and CDR2 YYREEE (reference sequence).

V is TRBV7-9 and J is TRBJ2-5, with TRBD1 as a possible D gene (5 bases). This CDR3 has 14 residues. Germline lookup yields CDR1 SEHNR and CDR2 FQNEAQ (reference sequence). The germline V and J ends were trimmed by 5 bases and 0 bases, with 10 bases remaining between them. This CDR3 is CASSPDMYQETQYF. Here the CDR3 DNA reads TGTGCCAGCAGCCCGGACATGTACCAAGAGACCCAGTACTTC.

The rearrangement joins TRBV30 to TRBJ2-3, with D tentatively TRBD2 (6 bases). Trimming stripped 2 bases from V and 2 bases from J, with 17 bases between. CDR3 length: 16 amino acids. Germline lookup yields CDR1 GTSNPN and CDR2 SVGIG (reference sequence). The CDR3 DNA follows: TGTGCCTGGAGTAAAGAGTGGAGGGGTGTCACAGATACGCAGTATTTT. Protein product: CAWSKEWRGVTDTQYF. Drawing the rest from reference TRBV30 and TRBJ2-3, the complete variable domain is SQTIHQWPATLVQPVGSPLSLECTVEGTSNPNLYWYRQAAGRGLQLLFYSVGIGQISSEVPQNLSASRPQDRQFILSSKKLLLSDSGFYLCAWSKEWRGVTDTQYFGPGTRLTVL.

This clone has only one observation. The chain joins TRBV27 to TRBJ2-3; D not certain. V lost 5 bases to trimming and J lost 4 bases, with 13 bases between them. Per the germline V gene, CDR1 is MNHEY and CDR2 is SMNVEV (reference sequence). The CDR3 runs to 14 residues. CDR3 DNA sequence: TGTGCCAGCAGTCCTCGGTCTGGTGCAGATACGCAGTATTTT. The encoded protein is CASSPRSGADTQYF.

V usage is TRBV19 and J usage is TRBJ2-1, with D possibly TRBD2 on 6 matching bases. Germline V gives CDR1 LNHDA, CDR2 SQIVND (reference sequence). The CDR3 runs 12 residues. V lost 5 bases and J lost 8, with 10 bases in between. The CDR3 here is CASSATSHEQFF. CDR3 nucleotides: TGTGCCAGTAGTGCTACTAGCCATGAGCAGTTCTTC.

The genes are TRBV30 and TRBJ2-7, with 10 bases matching TRBD2. V lost 0 bases, J lost 9 bases, and 5 bases stayed unmatched. From germline, CDR1 is GTSNPN and CDR2 SVGIG (reference sequence). The CDR3 covers 13 residues. Here the CDR3 reads CAWSVEAGGRQYV. In DNA, the CDR3 is TGTGCCTGGAGTGTTGAAGCGGGAGGGAGGCAGTACGTC.

The V call is TRBV27, the J call TRBJ1-5; no clear D gene. This CDR3 comprises 15 residues. Deletions cut 3 bases from V and 1 base from J, with 10 bases between. Germline CDR1 reads MNHEY; CDR2 reads SMNVEV (reference sequence). Here the CDR3 reads CASSFEGQSNQPQHF. The CDR3 coding sequence is TGTGCCAGCAGTTTCGAGGGCCAGAGCAATCAGCCCCAGCATTTT.

This sequence joins TRBV7-2 and TRBJ2-2; TRBD1 aligns across 7 bases. Germline CDR1 SGHTA, CDR2 FQGNSA. J was trimmed by 4 bases and V by 2 bases; bases with no gene match: 10. The CDR3 is 17 amino acids. The CDR3 spells CASSLSTGVSGTGELFF. For the CDR3, the DNA is TGTGCCAGCAGCTTAAGTACAGGGGTATCGGGCACCGGGGAGCTGTTTTTT. Based on the CDR3 plus reference TRBV7-2 and TRBJ2-2, the full variable domain is GAGVSQSPSNKVTEKGKDVELRCDPISGHTALYWYRQSLGQGLEFLIYFQGNSAPDKSGLPSDRFSAERTGGSVSTLTIQRTQQEDSAVYLCASSLSTGVSGTGELFFGEGSRLTVL.

The chain carries TRBV12-5 and TRBJ2-3; TRBD1 agrees at 9 bases. The germline CDR1 and CDR2 sequences are LGHNT and FRNRAP. The CDR3 covers 14 residues. After removal of 7 bases from V and 4 bases from J, the junction contained 6 bases not matched to a gene. The CDR3 DNA reads TGTGCTAGTGCCCTAACAGGGGGCGCAGATACGCAGTATTTT. Translated, it gives CASALTGGADTQYF.

V gene TRBV5-1 combines with J gene TRBJ2-1; D is undetermined. The CDR3 totals 14 residues. Germline V gene data show CDR1 as SGHRS and CDR2 as YFSETQ. Trimming removed 0 bases from V and 5 bases from J, with 9 bases in between. The CDR3 DNA sequence: TGCGCCAGCAGCTTGGCGGCCAGCAACAATGAGCAGTTCTTC. Amino acid sequence: CASSLAASNNEQFF.

This sequence joins TRBV19 and TRBJ1-4; D perhaps matches TRBD1 (6 bases). CDR1 is LNHDA, CDR2 SQIVND, per germline (reference sequence). The CDR3 contains 15 residues. V lost 5 bases and J lost 1, with 11 bases in between. Written as DNA, the CDR3 is TGTGCCAGTAGTGAAGAGGGGGTAACTAATGAAAAACTGTTTTTT. Amino acids: CASSEEGVTNEKLFF.

This sequence joins TRBV29-1 and TRBJ2-5, with a possible D match to TRBD2 (6 bases). V lost 3 bases to trimming and J lost 13 bases, with 12 bases between them. CDR1 is SQVTM and CDR2 is ANQGSEA in the germline V gene. This CDR3 has 10 amino acids. The CDR3 region has the DNA TGCAGCGTTGAGGAGGGTCCGGTGTACTTC. It specifies CSVEEGPVYF.

This clone was counted only a few times. J is TRBJ1-2 and V is TRBV28; perhaps TRBD1 as D (5 bases). Trimming took 5 bases from V and 4 from J, leaving 11 bases between them. This CDR3 has 13 amino acids. Germline CDR1 MDHEN, CDR2 SYDVKM. CDR3 sequence: CASSLTALYGYTF. The CDR3 nucleotides are TGTGCCAGCAGTCTGACAGCCCTCTATGGCTACACCTTC.

V and J are TRBV27 and TRBJ2-7; 12 positions match TRBD1. Germline loops: CDR1 MNHEY, CDR2 SMNVEV (reference sequence). Unmatched junction bases numbered 5, after V lost 5 bases and J lost 0 bases. The CDR3 is 16 amino acids. The CDR3 region has the DNA TGTGCCAGCAGTCCCCGGGACAGGGGGCACTCCTACGAGCAGTACTTC. As protein: CASSPRDRGHSYEQYF.

The chain combines TRBV11-2 with TRBJ2-5; D uncertain. The CDR3 spans 15 residues. Germline V gives CDR1 SGHAT, CDR2 FQNNGV. V was cut by 2 bases and J by 4 bases, with 14 bases left in between. The CDR3 DNA reads as TGTGCCAGCAGCTTACTGGAGATAAAGGGAGAGACCCAGTACTTC. It specifies CASSLLEIKGETQYF.

The chain is built from TRBV2 and TRBJ1-3; the D is unclear. There are 13 residues in the CDR3. V was pared by 8 bases and J by 1 base, with 9 bases between. CDR1 SNHLY and CDR2 FYNNEI come from the germline V gene. The CDR3 bases are TGTGCCAGCCTAAGGGATTCTGGAAACACCATATATTTT. This sequence encodes CASLRDSGNTIYF.

The chain carries TRBV30 and TRBJ1-3; 10 bases match TRBD1. There are 19 residues in the CDR3. From germline, CDR1 is GTSNPN and CDR2 SVGIG (reference sequence). The junction had 16 bases not matched to a gene; V was cut back by 4 bases and J by 1 base. The CDR3 protein is CAWKGINRDRGLSGNTIYF. In DNA form, the CDR3 reads TGTGCCTGGAAAGGGATAAACCGGGACAGGGGTCTATCTGGAAACACCATATATTTT.

The V call is TRBV5-1, the J call TRBJ2-1; no definite D call. The germline CDR1 and CDR2 sequences are SGHRS and YFSETQ. This CDR3 has 13 amino acids. The V and J ends lost 4 bases and 6 bases respectively, with 11 bases between them. CDR3 DNA: TGCGCCAGCAGCCTAACTTCTGGCAATGAGCAGTTCTTC. This sequence encodes CASSLTSGNEQFF.